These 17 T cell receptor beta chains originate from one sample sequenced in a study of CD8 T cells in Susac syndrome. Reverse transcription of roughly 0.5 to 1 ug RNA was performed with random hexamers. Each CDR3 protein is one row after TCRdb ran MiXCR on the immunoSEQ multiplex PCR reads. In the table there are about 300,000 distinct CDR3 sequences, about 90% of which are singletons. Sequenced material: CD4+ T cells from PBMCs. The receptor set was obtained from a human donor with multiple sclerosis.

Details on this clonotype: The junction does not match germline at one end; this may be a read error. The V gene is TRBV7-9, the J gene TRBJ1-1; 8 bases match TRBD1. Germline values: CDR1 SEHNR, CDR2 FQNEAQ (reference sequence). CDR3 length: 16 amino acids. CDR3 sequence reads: CASRLDRGGRNTEAFF. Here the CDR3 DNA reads TGTGCCAGCAGATTAGACAGGGGCGGAAGGAACACTGAAGCTTTCTTT. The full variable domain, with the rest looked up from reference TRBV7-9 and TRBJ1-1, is DTGVSQNPRHKITKRGQNVTFRCDPISEHNRLYWYRQTLGQGPEFLTYFQNEAQLEKSRLLSDRFSAERPKGSFSTLEIQRTEQGDSAMYLCASRLDRGGRNTEAFFGQGTRLTVV.

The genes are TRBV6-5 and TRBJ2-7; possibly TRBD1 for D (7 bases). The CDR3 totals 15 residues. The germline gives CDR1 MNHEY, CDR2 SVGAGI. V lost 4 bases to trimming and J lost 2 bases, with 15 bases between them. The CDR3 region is CASSSVAGGTYEQYF. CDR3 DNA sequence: TGTGCCAGCAGTTCCGTGGCAGGGGGGACCTACGAGCAGTACTTC.

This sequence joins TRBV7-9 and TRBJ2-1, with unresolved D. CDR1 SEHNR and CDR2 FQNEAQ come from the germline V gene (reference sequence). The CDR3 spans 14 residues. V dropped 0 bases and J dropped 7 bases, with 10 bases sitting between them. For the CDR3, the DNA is TGTGCCAGCAGCTTAGCGAAACAGCAAAATGAGCAGTTCTTC. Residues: CASSLAKQQNEQFF.

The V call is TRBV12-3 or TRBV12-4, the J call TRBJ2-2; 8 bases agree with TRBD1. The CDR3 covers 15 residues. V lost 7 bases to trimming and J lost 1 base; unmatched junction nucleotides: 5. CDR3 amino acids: CASTSGTGNTGELFF. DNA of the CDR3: TGTGCCAGCACCTCCGGGACAGGGAACACCGGGGAGCTGTTTTTT.

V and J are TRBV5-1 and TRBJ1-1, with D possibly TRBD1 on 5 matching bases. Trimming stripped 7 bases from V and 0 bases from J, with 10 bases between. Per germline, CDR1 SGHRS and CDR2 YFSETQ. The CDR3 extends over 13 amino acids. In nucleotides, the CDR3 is TGCGCCAGCGGGCGGGGGGTGAACACTGAAGCTTTCTTT. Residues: CASGRGVNTEAFF.

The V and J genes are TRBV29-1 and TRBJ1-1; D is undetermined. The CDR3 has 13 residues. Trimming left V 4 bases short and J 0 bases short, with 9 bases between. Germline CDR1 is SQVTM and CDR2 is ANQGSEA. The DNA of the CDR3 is TGCAGCGTTGCGACGGATATGAACACTGAAGCTTTCTTT. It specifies CSVATDMNTEAFF.

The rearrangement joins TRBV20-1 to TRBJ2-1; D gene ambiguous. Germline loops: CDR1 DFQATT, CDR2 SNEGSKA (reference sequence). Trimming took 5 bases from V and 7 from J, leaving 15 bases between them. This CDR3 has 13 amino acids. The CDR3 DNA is TGCAGTGCTGACTCAGCGCCGACAAATGAGCAGTTCTTC. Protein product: CSADSAPTNEQFF.

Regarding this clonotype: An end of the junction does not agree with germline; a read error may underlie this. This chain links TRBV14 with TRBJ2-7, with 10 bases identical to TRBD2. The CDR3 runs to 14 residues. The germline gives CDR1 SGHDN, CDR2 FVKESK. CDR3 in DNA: TGTGCCAGCAGCCCTTCTAGACTAGCGGGCCGATTGCACTTC. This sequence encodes CASSPSRLAGRLHF.

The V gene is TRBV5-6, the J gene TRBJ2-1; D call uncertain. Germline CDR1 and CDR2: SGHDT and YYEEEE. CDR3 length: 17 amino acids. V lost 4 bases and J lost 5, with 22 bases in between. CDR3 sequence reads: CASSTLQRGILNNEQFF. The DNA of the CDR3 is TGTGCCAGCAGCACTCTTCAGCGAGGAATCCTAAACAATGAGCAGTTCTTC.

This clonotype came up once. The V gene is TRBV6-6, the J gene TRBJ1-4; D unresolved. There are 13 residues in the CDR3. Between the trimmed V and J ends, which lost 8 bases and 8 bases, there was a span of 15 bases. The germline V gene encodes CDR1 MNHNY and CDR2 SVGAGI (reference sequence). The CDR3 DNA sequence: TGTGCCAGCCACAAATCGGTAGGGGAAAAACTGTTTTTT. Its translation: CASHKSVGEKLFF.

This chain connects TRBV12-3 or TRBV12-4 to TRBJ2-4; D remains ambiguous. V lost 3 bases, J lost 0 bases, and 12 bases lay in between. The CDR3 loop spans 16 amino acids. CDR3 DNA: TGTGCCAGCAGTTTGGCAGCAAGTCTAGCCAAAAACATTCAGTACTTC. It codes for CASSLAASLAKNIQYF.

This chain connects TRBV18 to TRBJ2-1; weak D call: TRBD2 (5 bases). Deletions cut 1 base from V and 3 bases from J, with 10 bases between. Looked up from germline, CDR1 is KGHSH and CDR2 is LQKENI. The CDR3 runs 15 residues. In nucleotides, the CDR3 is TGTGCCAGCTCACCACAGGACTGGGACTACAATGAGCAGTTCTTC. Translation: CASSPQDWDYNEQFF.

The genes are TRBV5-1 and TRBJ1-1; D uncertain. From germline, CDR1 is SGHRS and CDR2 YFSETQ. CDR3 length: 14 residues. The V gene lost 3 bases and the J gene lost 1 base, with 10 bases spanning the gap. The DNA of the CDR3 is TGCGCCAGCAGCTGGAGGTCGACGAACACTGAAGCTTTCTTT. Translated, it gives CASSWRSTNTEAFF.

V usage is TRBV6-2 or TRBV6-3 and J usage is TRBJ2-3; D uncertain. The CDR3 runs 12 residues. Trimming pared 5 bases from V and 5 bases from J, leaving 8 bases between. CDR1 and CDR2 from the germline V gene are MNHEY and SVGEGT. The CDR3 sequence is CASSHLRDTQYF. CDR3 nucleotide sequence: TGTGCCAGCAGTCACCTCAGAGATACGCAGTATTTT.

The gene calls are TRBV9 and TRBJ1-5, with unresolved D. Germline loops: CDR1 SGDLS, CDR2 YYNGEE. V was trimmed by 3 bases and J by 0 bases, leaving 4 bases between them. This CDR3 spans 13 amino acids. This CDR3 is CASSATSNQPQHF. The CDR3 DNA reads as TGTGCCAGCAGCGCCACTAGCAATCAGCCCCAGCATTTT.

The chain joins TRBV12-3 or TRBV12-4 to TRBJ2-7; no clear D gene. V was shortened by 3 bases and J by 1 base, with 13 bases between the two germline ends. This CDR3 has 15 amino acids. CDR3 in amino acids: CASSFGPRNSYEQYF. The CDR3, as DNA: TGTGCCAGCAGTTTTGGTCCAAGGAATTCCTACGAGCAGTACTTC.

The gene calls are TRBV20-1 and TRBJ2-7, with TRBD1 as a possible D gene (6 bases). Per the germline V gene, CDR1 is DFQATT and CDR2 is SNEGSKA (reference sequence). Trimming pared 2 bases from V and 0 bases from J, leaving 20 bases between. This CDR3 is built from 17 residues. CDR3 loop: CSARSVWTALSSYEQYF. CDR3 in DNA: TGCAGTGCTAGATCGGTGTGGACAGCGCTGAGCTCCTACGAGCAGTACTTC.